This T cell receptor (beta chain) was observed in a study of patients and donors after allogeneic stem cell transplantation (TCRdb year 2020). The protocol used for the library was RT-PCR. TCRdb shows the sequencer as NextSeq 550. The public sequencing data were trimmed at Q25 with fastp and processed into clonotypes with MiXCR by TCRdb, which kept only in-frame beta chains. Each record represents a unique CDR3 protein, reported with the most common genes and DNA among its rows. This sample gives about 150,000 distinct CDR3 sequences in total; approximately 24% of them show up just once. The ten biggest clones cover roughly 26% of the sample. Note on this clonotype: Its recognized antigen is unknown. No much larger clone is present one base from it, and per-base qualities are unavailable.

The sample was blood, either unsorted or a sorted T cell fraction (not recorded which). The origin of this receptor is a human donor who was either an allogeneic HSCT recipient or a stem cell or donor lymphocyte infusion donor (not recorded which). It is not recorded whose cells these are; they may come from a transplant donor.

The CDR3 loop reads CASSLVWGAGIPEEAFF. Read as DNA, the sequence is TGTGCCAGCAGCTTAGTATGGGGGGCAGGCATCCCCGAGGAAGCTTTCTTT. The receptor chain draws on TRBV11-2 and TRBJ1-1; the D gene is possibly TRBD1, with 6 bases matching. Its CDR3 holds 17 amino acids, cysteine through phenylalanine. Of the read, only the CDR3 DNA is kept; its 51 bases are in frame from base 1. CDR1 SGHAT and CDR2 FQNNGV are derived from the germline V gene. The V and J ends are trimmed by 1 base and 8 bases, leaving 23 bases between them.